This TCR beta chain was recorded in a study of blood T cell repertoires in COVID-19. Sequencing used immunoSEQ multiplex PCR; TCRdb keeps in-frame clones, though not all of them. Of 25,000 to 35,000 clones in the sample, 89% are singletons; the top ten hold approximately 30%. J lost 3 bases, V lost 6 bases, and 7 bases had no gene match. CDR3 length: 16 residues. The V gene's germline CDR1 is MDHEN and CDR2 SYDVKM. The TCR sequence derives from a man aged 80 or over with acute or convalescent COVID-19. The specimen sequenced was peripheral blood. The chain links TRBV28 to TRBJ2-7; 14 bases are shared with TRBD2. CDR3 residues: CASSSGLAGDFYEQYF. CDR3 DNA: TGTGCCAGCAGCTCGGGACTAGCGGGAGACTTCTACGAGCAGTACTTC.